The 28 T cell receptor beta chains given below trace back to one sample, sequenced in a study of identical twins. TCRdb reprocessed the 5' RACE reads via MiXCR and lists one record per CDR3 protein. The sample includes hundreds of thousands of distinct CDR3 sequences, 9% to 15% of them seen just once. This same sample was also taken into another study, of yellow fever vaccine responses in identical twins.

Material: PBMCs. Source of these receptors: a woman aged 18-29 years in good health.

This clonotype was seen a handful of times. The chain combines TRBV12-3 or TRBV12-4 with TRBJ1-2; D might be TRBD1 (6 bases). Trimming took 4 bases from V and 8 from J, leaving 17 bases between them. The CDR3 is made up of 14 amino acids. DNA for the CDR3: TGTGCCAGCAGTTCCGGGACACCCGTCTGGGGCTACACCTTC. It yields the protein CASSSGTPVWGYTF.

There are a few counts of this clonotype. V usage is TRBV6-2 or TRBV6-3 and J usage is TRBJ1-6; 10 bases match TRBD1. CDR3 length: 14 residues. Trimming removed 6 bases from V and 10 bases from J; junction bases left unmatched: 6. Germline assignment: CDR1 MNHEY and CDR2 SVGEGT. The CDR3: CASSRTGGGSPLHF. In DNA form, the CDR3 reads TGTGCCAGCAGCAGGACAGGGGGTGGGTCACCCCTCCACTTT.

The V call is TRBV20-1, the J call TRBJ2-3; D possibly corresponds to TRBD2 (5 bases). Trimming cost V 2 bases and J 2 bases, with 17 bases left between them. The CDR3 has 16 residues. CDR1 DFQATT and CDR2 SNEGSKA come from the germline V gene (reference sequence). CDR3 sequence reads: CSARPRLNQNTDTQYF. CDR3 DNA: TGCAGTGCTAGACCCCGACTAAACCAAAACACAGATACGCAGTATTTT.

V gene TRBV10-3 combines with J gene TRBJ2-5, with 8 bases that match TRBD2. The CDR3 has 13 amino acids. The germline V gene has CDR1 ENHRY and CDR2 SYGVKD. Trimming took 6 bases from V and 5 from J; bases not matched to a gene: 5. This CDR3 is CAIRGTSTETQYF. CDR3 DNA sequence: TGTGCCATCAGGGGGACTAGTACTGAGACCCAGTACTTC.

This clonotype was observed a handful of times. The V gene is TRBV11-2, the J gene TRBJ2-3; D is ambiguous. The length of the CDR3 is 12 residues. CDR1 is SGHAT and CDR2 is FQNNGV in the germline V gene. V was pared by 3 bases and J by 7 bases, with 8 bases between. In DNA, the CDR3 is TGTGCCAGCAGCTTGAGTGATTATACGCAGTATTTT. It yields the protein CASSLSDYTQYF.

The chain has TRBV28 and TRBJ2-3; no clear D. Germline assignment: CDR1 MDHEN and CDR2 SYDVKM. CDR3 length: 13 residues. V was clipped by 10 bases and J by 4 bases, with 15 bases between them. The CDR3 region is CATQRAIADTQYF. The DNA of the CDR3 is TGTGCCACCCAACGAGCTATAGCAGATACGCAGTATTTT.

The chain joins TRBV7-2 to TRBJ2-7; 8 nucleotides match TRBD2. This CDR3 spans 15 amino acids. V trimming: 1 base; J trimming: 3 bases; junction bases outside the gene matches: 5. The germline gives CDR1 SGHTA, CDR2 FQGNSA. CDR3 loop: CASSLVPSGLYEQYF. The CDR3 coding sequence is TGTGCCAGCAGCTTAGTGCCTAGCGGGCTCTACGAGCAGTACTTC.

This clonotype occurred a few times. The chain carries TRBV6-4 and TRBJ2-7; a weak D match, TRBD1 (5 bases). The CDR3 totals 14 residues. Germline V gene sequence: CDR1 MRHNA, CDR2 SNTAGT. Trimming shortened V by 8 bases and J by 3 bases, and 17 bases separated the two germline ends. The CDR3 DNA is TGTGCCAGCTCGGCCTCGGAAGGGGACTACGAGCAGTACTTC. Protein: CASSASEGDYEQYF.

The chain joins TRBV7-2 to TRBJ2-1; D remains unclear. The CDR3 consists of 16 residues. With 3 bases removed from V and 8 bases from J, the gap between germline ends came to 20 bases. CDR1 and CDR2 from the germline V gene are SGHTA and FQGNSA. The CDR3 DNA follows: TGTGCCAGCAGCTTGTTTCTTTCCCGGCGTGGGTATGAGCAGTTCTTC. Amino acid sequence: CASSLFLSRRGYEQFF.

There are a few counts of this clonotype. Written as DNA, the CDR3 is TGTGCCAGCAGCAAAGACAGGGTTAGCAATCAGCCCCAGCATTTT. Its translation: CASSKDRVSNQPQHF. The chain combines TRBV12-3 or TRBV12-4 with TRBJ1-5, with TRBD1 matching 7 bases. V dropped 6 bases and J dropped 0; count of bases not matched to a gene: 5. The CDR3 totals 15 residues.

This clonotype was seen a few times. Mismatch with germline at one junction end may stem from a read error. The chain joins TRBV4-1 to TRBJ2-2, with D possibly matching TRBD2 (6 bases). Germline assignment: CDR1 MGHRA and CDR2 YSYEKL. This CDR3 comprises 16 residues. The chain's CDR3 is CASSQDNRGNAGELFF. As DNA, the CDR3 is TGCGCCAGCAGCCAAGATAATCGGGGGAACGCCGGGGAGCTGTTTTTT.

There are a few counts of this clonotype. The V gene is TRBV4-1, the J gene TRBJ1-1; the D gene is possibly TRBD1 (6 bases). The CDR3 sequence is 17 residues long. Between the trimmed V and J ends, which lost 4 bases and 5 bases, there was a span of 23 bases. Germline CDR1 reads MGHRA; CDR2 reads YSYEKL. The CDR3 sequence is CASSPEGVERRGTEAFF. As DNA, the CDR3 is TGCGCCAGCAGCCCTGAGGGGGTTGAGAGGCGAGGGACTGAAGCTTTCTTT.

Many counts were recorded for this clonotype. This CDR3 is CSAFSAGRDETQYF. The CDR3 DNA follows: TGCAGTGCTTTCTCAGCGGGGAGGGACGAGACCCAGTACTTC. The chain uses TRBV20-1 and TRBJ2-5; TRBD2 aligns across 7 bases. The junction had 11 bases not matched to a gene; V was cut back by 5 bases and J by 5 bases. The CDR3 loop spans 14 amino acids. CDR1 and CDR2 (germline): DFQATT, SNEGSKA (reference sequence).

This clonotype turned up a few times. DNA for the CDR3: TGTGCCAGCAGCCAAGTCACCCCCAGGGAGCAGTTCTTC. It yields the protein CASSQVTPREQFF. V and J are TRBV3-1 and TRBJ2-1; no clear D gene. CDR1 and CDR2 from the germline V gene are LGHDT and YNNKEL (reference sequence). The V end was cut by 1 base, the J end by 10 bases, with 11 bases between. The CDR3 loop spans 13 amino acids.

This clonotype was counted a few times. The chain has TRBV20-1 and TRBJ1-3, with 10 bases matching TRBD1. J lost 1 base, V lost 5 bases, and 5 bases had no gene match. CDR3 length: 15 residues. CDR1 DFQATT and CDR2 SNEGSKA come from the germline V gene (reference sequence). CDR3 protein: CSARDRGWSGNTIYF. As DNA, the CDR3 is TGCAGTGCTCGGGACAGGGGTTGGTCTGGAAACACCATATATTTT.

This clonotype was observed a few times. As DNA, the CDR3 is TGTGCCAGCAGCTTAGATATCAACTCCTATAATTCACCCCTCCACTTT. The encoded protein is CASSLDINSYNSPLHF. This chain links TRBV7-6 with TRBJ1-6; D not certain. Germline V gene lookup returns CDR1 SGHVS and CDR2 FNYEAQ. The CDR3 is made up of 16 amino acids. V shed 1 base and J shed 0 bases, with 7 bases lying between them.

The V call is TRBV12-3 or TRBV12-4, the J call TRBJ2-3; D gene unclear. This CDR3 has 16 residues. Trimming removed 3 bases at V and 0 bases at J, with 13 bases between. The DNA for the CDR3 is TGTGCCAGCAGTTTTATGGCCGGGCCTAGCACAGATACGCAGTATTTT. As protein: CASSFMAGPSTDTQYF.

This clonotype has just a few counts. The chain couples TRBV10-3 to TRBJ2-5; D possibly corresponds to TRBD1 (5 bases). Germline V gene lookup returns CDR1 ENHRY and CDR2 SYGVKD. Trimming removed 4 bases at V and 3 bases at J, with 15 bases between. The CDR3 is 15 amino acids. In DNA, the CDR3 is TGTGCCATCAGTGCCGGAATTCAGGGTGAAGAGACCCAGTACTTC. Translation gives CAISAGIQGEETQYF.

This clonotype was counted a few times. This sequence joins TRBV20-1 and TRBJ2-1; 9 nucleotides agree with TRBD2. The J segment lost 3 bases and the V segment lost 0 bases, leaving 6 bases of the junction unmatched. This CDR3 has 16 residues. Germline lookup yields CDR1 DFQATT and CDR2 SNEGSKA (reference sequence). CDR3 in DNA: TGCAGTGCTAGAGAAGAGCGGGAGGTTTACTACAATGAGCAGTTCTTC. Protein product: CSAREEREVYYNEQFF.

The chain links TRBV3-1 to TRBJ2-3; 7 bases fit TRBD2. In germline, CDR1 is LGHDT, CDR2 YNNKEL (reference sequence). CDR3 length: 20 amino acids. After removal of 8 bases from V and 2 bases from J, the junction contained 25 bases not matched to a gene. The chain's CDR3 is CASSKHVAVAGVPLTDTQYF. The CDR3 DNA reads as TGTGCCAGCTCCAAGCATGTCGCTGTAGCGGGTGTTCCTCTCACAGATACGCAGTATTTT.

This sequence joins TRBV6-5 and TRBJ1-3; D unresolved. Trimming cost V 3 bases and J 4 bases, with 10 bases left between them. The CDR3 spans 14 residues. The germline V gene encodes CDR1 MNHEY and CDR2 SVGAGI. The CDR3 DNA reads as TGTGCCAGCAGTTATACGATTGCGGGAAACACCATATATTTT. Translating gives CASSYTIAGNTIYF.

This clonotype was observed a few times. The V and J genes are TRBV7-8 and TRBJ1-1, with a possible D match to TRBD1 (6 bases). Germline assignment: CDR1 SGHVS and CDR2 FQNEAQ. Trimming removed 1 base from V and 10 bases from J, with 10 bases in between. CDR3 length: 12 residues. The CDR3 bases are TGTGCCAGCAGCTTAGTAGGGGGGCGAGCTTTCTTT. It codes for CASSLVGGRAFF. The full variable domain, its missing parts supplied by reference TRBV7-8 and TRBJ1-1, is GAGVSQSPRYKVAKRGQDVALRCDPISGHVSLFWYQQALGQGPEFLTYFQNEAQLDKSGLPSDRFFAERPEGSVSTLKIQRTQQEDSAVYLCASSLVGGRAFFGQGTRLTVV.

This clonotype was observed many times. The chain joins TRBV7-9 to TRBJ2-5, with D possibly matching TRBD2 (6 bases). V gave up 4 bases and J gave up 4 bases, with 10 bases separating them. CDR1 is SEHNR and CDR2 is FQNEAQ in the germline V gene (reference sequence). The CDR3 sequence is 13 residues long. The chain's CDR3 is CASSSRGGETQYF. Written as DNA, the CDR3 is TGTGCCAGCAGCTCTCGGGGAGGAGAGACCCAGTACTTC.

In this sample, this clonotype turned up many times. The genes are TRBV6-4 and TRBJ2-3, with 8 bases lining up with TRBD1. Trimming took 2 bases from V and 2 from J; bases not matched to a gene: 6. Germline CDR1 is MRHNA and CDR2 is SNTAGT. The CDR3 has 16 amino acids. The CDR3 region has the DNA TGTGCCAGCAGTGACACAGGGGGGATACACACAGATACGCAGTATTTT. Amino acid sequence: CASSDTGGIHTDTQYF.

The sample holds a few counts of this clonotype. This chain links TRBV7-9 with TRBJ2-2, with a weak D call TRBD2 (5 bases). Germline loops: CDR1 SEHNR, CDR2 FQNEAQ (reference sequence). The CDR3 has 16 amino acids. With 0 bases removed from V and 4 bases from J, the gap between germline ends came to 12 bases. The CDR3 DNA sequence: TGTGCCAGCAGCTTAGCGCTCGCGGGTCTCACCGGGGAGCTGTTTTTT. Its protein is CASSLALAGLTGELFF.

A note on this clonotype: Germline is not matched at one junction end, which may reflect a read error. The chain uses TRBV12-3 or TRBV12-4 and TRBJ2-5; 9 bases agree with TRBD2. The CDR3 contains 15 residues. This CDR3 reads CTSSSRTSAAKTQYF. The CDR3 region has the DNA TGTACCAGCAGTTCCCGGACTAGCGCGGCGAAGACCCAGTACTTC.

The rearrangement links TRBV10-3 to TRBJ2-2; 11 bases fit TRBD2. The germline CDR1 and CDR2 sequences are ENHRY and SYGVKD. The CDR3 length is 14 residues. V gave up 4 bases and J gave up 8 bases; unmatched junction bases: 3. DNA of the CDR3: TGTGCCATCAGTGGACTAGCGGGATCGGGGGAGCTGTTTTTT. Translating gives CAISGLAGSGELFF.

V is TRBV29-1 and J is TRBJ2-7; no firm D call. This CDR3 contains 12 residues. Germline V lookup: CDR1 SQVTM, CDR2 ANQGSEA. V was cut by 3 bases and J by 5 bases, with 11 bases left in between. The CDR3 sequence is CSVEVLSNEQYF. The CDR3 nucleotides are TGCAGCGTTGAGGTGCTGTCCAACGAGCAGTACTTC.